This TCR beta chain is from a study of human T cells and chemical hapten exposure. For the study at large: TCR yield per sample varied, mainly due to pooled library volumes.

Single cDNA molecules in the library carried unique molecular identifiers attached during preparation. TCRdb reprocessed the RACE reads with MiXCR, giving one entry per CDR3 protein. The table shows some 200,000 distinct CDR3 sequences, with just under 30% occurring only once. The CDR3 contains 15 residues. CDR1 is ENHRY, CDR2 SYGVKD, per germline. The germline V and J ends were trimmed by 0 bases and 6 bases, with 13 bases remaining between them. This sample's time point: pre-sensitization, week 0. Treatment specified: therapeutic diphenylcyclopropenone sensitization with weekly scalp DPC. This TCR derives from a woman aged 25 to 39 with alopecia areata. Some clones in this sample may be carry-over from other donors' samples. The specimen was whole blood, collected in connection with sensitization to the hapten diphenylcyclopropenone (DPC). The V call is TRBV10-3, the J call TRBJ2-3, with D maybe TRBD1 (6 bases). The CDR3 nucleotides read TGTGCCATCAGTGAGTCAAGGGGGTCAGGGGATACGCAGTATTTT. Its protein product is CAISESRGSGDTQYF.